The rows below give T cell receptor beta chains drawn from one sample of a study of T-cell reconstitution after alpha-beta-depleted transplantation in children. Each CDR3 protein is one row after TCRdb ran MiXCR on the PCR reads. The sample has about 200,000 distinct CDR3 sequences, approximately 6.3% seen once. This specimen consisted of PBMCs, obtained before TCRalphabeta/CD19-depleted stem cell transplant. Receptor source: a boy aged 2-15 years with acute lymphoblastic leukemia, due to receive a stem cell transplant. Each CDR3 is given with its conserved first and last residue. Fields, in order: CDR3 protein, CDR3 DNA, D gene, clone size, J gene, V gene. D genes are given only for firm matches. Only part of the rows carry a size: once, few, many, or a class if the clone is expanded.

CDR3 protein: CASSPHLSGNTIYF
CDR3 DNA: TGTGCCAGCAGCCCCCACCTCTCTGGAAACACCATATATTTT
D gene: NA
clone size: NA
J gene: TRBJ1-3
V gene: TRBV28

CDR3 protein: CASSLVPSTYNEQFF
CDR3 DNA: TGTGCCAGCAGCTTGGTACCGTCTACATACAATGAGCAGTTCTTC
D gene: NA
clone size: many
J gene: TRBJ2-1
V gene: TRBV5-6

CDR3 protein: CASIAAGVYEQYF
CDR3 DNA: TGTGCCAGCATAGCGGCAGGGGTCTACGAGCAGTACTTC
D gene: NA
clone size: NA
J gene: TRBJ2-7
V gene: TRBV21-1

CDR3 protein: CASSLPFQSLSNQPQHF
CDR3 DNA: TGTGCCAGCAGTTTGCCCTTCCAGAGCCTTAGCAATCAGCCCCAGCATTTT
D gene: NA
clone size: few
J gene: TRBJ1-5
V gene: TRBV28

CDR3 protein: CSARVGSLRETQYF
CDR3 DNA: TGCAGTGCTAGAGTAGGCAGCCTTAGGGAGACCCAGTACTTC
D gene: NA
clone size: many
J gene: TRBJ2-5
V gene: TRBV20-1

CDR3 protein: CAISEGNAQETQYF
CDR3 DNA: TGTGCCATCAGTGAAGGAAACGCCCAAGAGACCCAGTACTTC
D gene: NA
clone size: many
J gene: TRBJ2-5
V gene: TRBV10-3

CDR3 protein: CASNPLRVSGANVLTF
CDR3 DNA: TGTGCCAGCAACCCACTAAGGGTTTCTGGGGCCAACGTCCTGACTTTC
D gene: NA
clone size: once
J gene: TRBJ2-6
V gene: TRBV14

CDR3 protein: CSVDGQGVPETQYF
CDR3 DNA: TGCAGCGTTGATGGACAGGGGGTCCCAGAGACCCAGTACTTC
D gene: TRBD1
clone size: many
J gene: TRBJ2-5
V gene: TRBV29-1

CDR3 protein: CASRLYPPRDYRGTQYF
CDR3 DNA: TGTGCCAGCAGGTTATACCCACCTCGGGACTATCGGGGGACCCAGTACTTC
D gene: TRBD2
clone size: few
J gene: TRBJ2-5
V gene: TRBV5-5

CDR3 protein: CASSLLGASNSPLHF
CDR3 DNA: TGTGCCAGCAGCTTGTTAGGGGCTTCTAATTCACCCCTCCACTTT
D gene: NA
clone size: few
J gene: TRBJ1-6
V gene: TRBV7-2

CDR3 protein: CASSDQTGGVIQYF
CDR3 DNA: TGTGCCAGCAGTGACCAGACGGGAGGGGTCATTCAGTACTTC
D gene: TRBD2
clone size: many
J gene: TRBJ2-4
V gene: TRBV6-4

CDR3 protein: CASRLRREGLLAKGTQYF
CDR3 DNA: TGCGCCAGCAGATTGAGGCGGGAGGGCCTGTTGGCCAAGGGGACCCAGTACTTC
D gene: TRBD2
clone size: NA
J gene: TRBJ2-5
V gene: TRBV5-1

CDR3 protein: CASSLGQIPYNEQFF
CDR3 DNA: TGTGCCAGCAGCTTAGGACAGATACCCTACAATGAGCAGTTCTTC
D gene: NA
clone size: NA
J gene: TRBJ2-1
V gene: TRBV7-6

CDR3 protein: CASNPPNQPQHF
CDR3 DNA: TGTGCCAGCAACCCCCCTAATCAGCCCCAGCATTTT
D gene: NA
clone size: many
J gene: TRBJ1-5
V gene: TRBV28

CDR3 protein: CASSSSLGQGYTEAFF
CDR3 DNA: TGTGCCAGCAGTTCATCCCTGGGACAGGGATATACTGAAGCTTTCTTT
D gene: TRBD1
clone size: many
J gene: TRBJ1-1
V gene: TRBV12-3/TRBV12-4

CDR3 protein: CSAEQGAAGELFF
CDR3 DNA: TGCAGCGCTGAACAGGGGGCCGCCGGGGAGCTGTTTTTT
D gene: TRBD1
clone size: many
J gene: TRBJ2-2
V gene: TRBV29-1

CDR3 protein: CSAREGGDPEAFF
CDR3 DNA: TGCAGTGCTAGAGAAGGGGGGGACCCTGAAGCTTTCTTT
D gene: NA
clone size: NA
J gene: TRBJ1-1
V gene: TRBV20-1

CDR3 protein: CASSLVGGQGIEKLFF
CDR3 DNA: TGTGCCAGCAGCTTAGTGGGGGGACAGGGGATCGAAAAACTGTTTTTT
D gene: TRBD1
clone size: many
J gene: TRBJ1-4
V gene: TRBV7-9

CDR3 protein: CASSPGGGHGAPTDTQYF
CDR3 DNA: TGTGCCAGCAGCCCAGGCGGGGGTCACGGGGCCCCTACAGATACGCAGTATTTT
D gene: TRBD2
clone size: many
J gene: TRBJ2-3
V gene: TRBV9

CDR3 protein: CASSYSTAGDYEQYF
CDR3 DNA: TGTGCCAGCAGTTACTCGACAGCGGGAGACTACGAGCAGTACTTC
D gene: TRBD2
clone size: many
J gene: TRBJ2-7
V gene: TRBV6-5

CDR3 protein: CASSLDGTLNTEAFF
CDR3 DNA: TGTGCCAGCAGTTTGGACGGGACACTGAACACTGAAGCTTTCTTT
D gene: NA
clone size: few
J gene: TRBJ1-1
V gene: TRBV27

CDR3 protein: CASRPFSRAYEQYF
CDR3 DNA: TGTGCCAGCAGGCCCTTCAGCAGGGCCTACGAGCAGTACTTC
D gene: NA
clone size: NA
J gene: TRBJ2-7
V gene: TRBV6-2/TRBV6-3

CDR3 protein: CASSKTGGQRESGANVLTF
CDR3 DNA: TGTGCCAGCAGTAAAACAGGGGGTCAAAGGGAATCTGGGGCCAACGTCCTGACTTTC
D gene: TRBD1
clone size: NA
J gene: TRBJ2-6
V gene: TRBV28

CDR3 protein: CASSEGGSSYNSPLHF
CDR3 DNA: TGTGCCAGCAGTGAAGGGGGGAGCTCCTATAATTCACCCCTCCACTTT
D gene: NA
clone size: few
J gene: TRBJ1-6
V gene: TRBV2

CDR3 protein: CASSPREGGNTEAFF
CDR3 DNA: TGTGCCAGCAGCCCCCGGGAAGGTGGGAACACTGAAGCTTTCTTT
D gene: NA
clone size: many
J gene: TRBJ1-1
V gene: TRBV11-3

CDR3 protein: CASQRGAHSYEQYF
CDR3 DNA: TGTGCCAGCCAAAGGGGAGCCCACTCCTACGAGCAGTACTTC
D gene: NA
clone size: many
J gene: TRBJ2-7
V gene: TRBV6-1

CDR3 protein: CASSSAGASRAKNIQYF
CDR3 DNA: TGTGCCAGCAGTTCTGCGGGAGCTAGCCGGGCCAAAAACATTCAGTACTTC
D gene: TRBD2
clone size: NA
J gene: TRBJ2-4
V gene: TRBV28

CDR3 protein: CASTFGFNQPQHF
CDR3 DNA: TGTGCCAGCACCTTCGGGTTCAATCAGCCCCAGCATTTT
D gene: NA
clone size: NA
J gene: TRBJ1-5
V gene: TRBV25-1

CDR3 protein: CASSRLAGVPGNEQFF
CDR3 DNA: TGTGCCAGCAGTCGACTAGCGGGAGTTCCAGGGAATGAGCAGTTCTTC
D gene: TRBD2
clone size: NA
J gene: TRBJ2-1
V gene: TRBV6-1

CDR3 protein: CASSYIGGTGELFF
CDR3 DNA: TGTGCCAGCAGTTATATTGGCGGAACCGGGGAGCTGTTTTTT
D gene: NA
clone size: many
J gene: TRBJ2-2
V gene: TRBV6-2/TRBV6-3

CDR3 protein: CSVDWSLYGFF
CDR3 DNA: TGCAGCGTTGACTGGAGCCTTTATGGCTTTTTT
D gene: NA
clone size: few
J gene: TRBJ1-4
V gene: TRBV29-1

CDR3 protein: CASSSSRMNTEAFF
CDR3 DNA: TGTGCCAGCAGTTCCTCTCGTATGAACACTGAAGCTTTCTTT
D gene: NA
clone size: many
J gene: TRBJ1-1
V gene: TRBV7-8

CDR3 protein: CSVETATGGATDTQYF
CDR3 DNA: TGCAGCGTTGAGACCGCGACAGGGGGTGCCACAGATACGCAGTATTTT
D gene: TRBD1
clone size: many
J gene: TRBJ2-3
V gene: TRBV29-1

CDR3 protein: CASSFTGGRETQYF
CDR3 DNA: TGTGCCAGCAGTTTTACGGGAGGGAGGGAGACCCAGTACTTC
D gene: TRBD2
clone size: many
J gene: TRBJ2-5
V gene: TRBV28

CDR3 protein: CASAIGGSTNYGYTF
CDR3 DNA: TGTGCCAGCGCCATAGGGGGTAGTACTAACTATGGCTACACCTTC
D gene: NA
clone size: NA
J gene: TRBJ1-2
V gene: TRBV28